The TCR beta chain described here comes from a study of blood T cell repertoires in COVID-19. As for the study in general: Acute-phase and convalescent COVID-19 samples originated in the United States, Italy and Spain. Sources were T cells, B-cell-depleted T cells, or PBMCs; the material itself was cDNA or gDNA.

The CDR3 sequence is 16 residues long. Looked up from germline, CDR1 is LGHNA and CDR2 is YNFKEQ. The ends were cut back, 0 bases at V and 4 bases at J, with 15 bases in the middle. Original data processing: Counts of nucleated cells, estimated from reference gene primer amplification, were obtained. TCRdb's table, derived via immunoSEQ multiplex PCR, lists solely in-frame clones and lacks some. D and trimming were read from the DNA, whereas the V and J calls and clone size are those reported in that table. The sample comprises about 210,000 clones, approximately 82% of which are singletons, and less than 3.5% rests with the top ten.

Material: peripheral blood. The source of this sequence is a man in his forties or fifties with active or convalescent COVID-19. This chain links TRBV4-2 with TRBJ1-2; D is perhaps TRBD1 (5 bases). The CDR3 region is CASSQERRGGIYGYTF. Written as DNA, the CDR3 is TGTGCCAGCAGCCAAGAGAGGAGGGGAGGTATCTATGGCTACACCTTC.